This T cell receptor (beta chain) was sequenced for a study of tumor-infiltrating lymphocytes in primary liver carcinoma. Study-wide results and limits: It was in tumors, not blood, that the top-250-clone fraction was significantly higher (p = 0.039).

The template, roughly 0.45 ug total RNA, yielded TCR beta cDNA made with a constant-region primer. Employing slightly modified ARM-PCR, three nested multiplex PCR rounds were run, and these gave rise to the TCR beta libraries. For approximately 9 cycles apiece, the opening two PCR rounds ran with TRBV1-TRBV30 forward primers and a C-beta reverse primer. One entry per CDR3 protein results from TCRdb running MiXCR on the multiplex PCR reads. The data show some 110,000 distinct CDR3 sequences, around 80% seen once. This CDR3 contains 16 residues. Germline-derived CDR1 and CDR2 are ENHRY and SYGVKD. V was pared by 0 bases and J by 10 bases, with 12 bases of the junction left unmatched. This clonotype was detected only once. Its target is unknown. The source material, 20-30 mg of unsorted bulk tissue, was used to co-extract RNA and DNA.

The chain has TRBV10-3 and TRBJ2-7; 10 nucleotides align to TRBD1. The receptor comes from a man between 35 and 55 years old with primary liver carcinoma and hepatitis B virus infection. Sequencing was carried out using liver tumor tissue from sampling region 3. Specified subset: tumor region T3, left-lateral pole. For the CDR3, the DNA is TGTGCCATCAGTGAGTCTAGGACAGGGGGGCTCTGCGATCAGTACTTC. Translation: CAISESRTGGLCDQYF.